The clone carrying this T cell receptor beta chain has a count of ten or more. Patients sequenced had flow cytometry evidence of CD8+CD57+ cell expansion. The data belong to a study of CD8+CD57+ T cells in acquired aplastic anemia. Germline CDR1 reads DFQATT; CDR2 reads SNEGSKA (reference sequence). V dropped 6 bases and J dropped 8; count of bases not matched to a gene: 16. This CDR3 has 16 residues. The study profiled TCR beta VDJ and CDR3 using genomic DNA as template. TCRdb re-called the reads through MiXCR, storing one row per CDR3 protein. Among about half a million distinct CDR3 sequences listed, around 30% were seen once.

The chain employs TRBV20-1 and TRBJ1-6; 7 bases match TRBD1. Specimen: sorted CD4+, CD8+, or CD8+CD57+ T cells (not recorded which) from PBMCs. This TCR was sampled from a human donor with aplastic anemia. In nucleotides, the CDR3 is TGCAGTGCCCCAGCACAGGGGACAGTAGATTATTCACCCCTCCACTTT. Amino acids: CSAPAQGTVDYSPLHF.